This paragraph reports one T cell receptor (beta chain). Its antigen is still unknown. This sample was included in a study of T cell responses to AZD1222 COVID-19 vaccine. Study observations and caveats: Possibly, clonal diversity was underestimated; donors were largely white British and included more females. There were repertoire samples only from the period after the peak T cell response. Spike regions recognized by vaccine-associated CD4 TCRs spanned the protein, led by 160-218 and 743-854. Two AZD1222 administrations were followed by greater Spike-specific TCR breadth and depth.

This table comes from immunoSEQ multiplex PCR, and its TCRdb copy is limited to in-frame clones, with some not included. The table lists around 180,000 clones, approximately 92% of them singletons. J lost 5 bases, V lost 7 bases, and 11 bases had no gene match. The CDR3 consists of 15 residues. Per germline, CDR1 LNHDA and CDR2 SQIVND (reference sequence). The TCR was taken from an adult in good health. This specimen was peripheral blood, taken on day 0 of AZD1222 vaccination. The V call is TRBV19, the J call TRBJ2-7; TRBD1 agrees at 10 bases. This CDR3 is CASISGTGVFHEQYV. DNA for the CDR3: TGTGCCAGTATCTCCGGGACAGGGGTGTTCCACGAGCAGTACGTC.